This TCR beta chain was observed in a study of T cell responses to AZD1222 COVID-19 vaccine. Trimming left V 7 bases short and J 3 bases short, with 15 bases between. From germline, CDR1 is SGHNT and CDR2 YENEEA. The CDR3 runs to 14 residues. Produced via immunoSEQ multiplex PCR; TCRdb's table is partial and in-frame only. The table shows under 150,000 clones, with almost 85% occurring only once. Study-wide findings and caveats: Recipients of two AZD1222 doses showed rising Spike-specific TCR breadth and depth. Reportedly, nearly half the spike-specific TCRs target unmutated variant regions. Baseline seropositives among AZD1222 recipients totaled only 5 to 7.

This clone was counted a single time. Its antigen is undetermined. The sequence was obtained from an adult who received the MenACWY meningococcal vaccine as a control. The chain couples TRBV11-3 to TRBJ1-2; D perhaps matches TRBD1 (5 bases). Material: peripheral blood, obtained 28 days after the second dose of the MenACWY control vaccine. The CDR3 DNA sequence: TGTGCCAGCAATCCCGCAGGAGGGGACTATGGCTACACCTTC. This encodes CASNPAGGDYGYTF.